What follows are 17 T cell receptor beta chains derived from one specimen sequenced in a study of T cell responses to AZD1222 COVID-19 vaccine. Sequencing was performed with immunoSEQ multiplex PCR; in TCRdb, only in-frame clones are kept and a portion is missing. This table has 80,000 to 100,000 clones, around 84% appearing once. The sample consisted of peripheral blood, taken 28 days after the second AZD1222 dose. The receptors derive from an adult who received the AZD1222 COVID-19 vaccine.

The CDR3 protein is CASSGRFSTDTQYF. In DNA form, the CDR3 reads TGTGCCAGCAGCGGCAGATTTAGCACAGATACGCAGTATTTT. The V call is TRBV5-4, the J call TRBJ2-3; D remains ambiguous. Trimming cost V 4 bases and J 0 bases, with 9 bases left between them. This CDR3 is 14 amino acids long. CDR1 and CDR2 (germline): SGHNT, YYREEE (reference sequence).

This clone was seen once. V gene TRBV24-1 combines with J gene TRBJ2-5; unclear D gene. Trimming took 5 bases from V and 6 from J, leaving 27 bases between them. The CDR3 has 18 residues. Germline V gene lookup returns CDR1 KGHDR and CDR2 SFDVKD. The CDR3 loop reads CATSGRLSAGILTKTQYF. CDR3 nucleotides: TGTGCCACCAGTGGCCGTCTCAGTGCTGGTATTTTAACGAAGACCCAGTACTTC.

The chain combines TRBV12-3 or TRBV12-4 with TRBJ1-1; no clear D. This CDR3 comprises 11 residues. V shed 2 bases and J shed 8 bases, with 6 bases lying between them. CDR3 loop: CASSLHREAFF. The CDR3 nucleotides are TGTGCCAGCAGTTTACACCGGGAAGCTTTCTTT.

The V gene is TRBV7-2, the J gene TRBJ1-3; D might be TRBD1 (5 bases). Germline-derived CDR1 and CDR2 are SGHTA and FQGNSA. There are 17 residues in the CDR3. Trimming removed 0 bases at V and 2 bases at J, with 14 bases between. This CDR3 is CASSLASGQGAGNTIYF. The CDR3 DNA follows: TGTGCCAGCAGCTTAGCGTCTGGCCAGGGCGCTGGAAACACCATATATTTT.

The chain is built from TRBV27 and TRBJ2-7; possible D gene TRBD1, 6 bases. V was trimmed by 5 bases and J by 0 bases, leaving 11 bases between them. Germline-derived CDR1 and CDR2 are MNHEY and SMNVEV (reference sequence). CDR3 size: 14 residues. CDR3 sequence (DNA): TGTGCCAGCAGTGGACAGCCACCCTCCTACGAGCAGTACTTC. As protein: CASSGQPPSYEQYF.

The genes are TRBV7-3 and TRBJ2-1; 13 positions agree with TRBD2. Looked up from germline, CDR1 is SGHTA and CDR2 is FQGTGA. The CDR3 is 15 residues long. The trim removed 5 bases at V and 7 bases at J, leaving 5 bases unmatched. The CDR3 is CASSKGLAGVNEQFF. In nucleotides, the CDR3 is TGTGCCAGCAGCAAAGGACTAGCGGGAGTAAATGAGCAGTTCTTC. Full variable domain (remainder filled in from reference TRBV7-3 and TRBJ2-1): GAGVSQTPSNKVTEKGKYVELRCDPISGHTALYWYRQSLGQGPEFLIYFQGTGAADDSGLPNDRFFAVRPEGSVSTLKIQRTERGDSAVYLCASSKGLAGVNEQFFGPGTRLTVL.

This rearrangement joins TRBV5-4 to TRBJ2-4; TRBD1 matches at 7 bases. This CDR3 is built from 17 residues. Germline CDR1 is SGHNT and CDR2 is YYREEE (reference sequence). V lost 7 bases, J lost 1 base, and 14 bases stayed unmatched. For the CDR3, the DNA is TGTGCCAGCCAAGCAGGGGGTAGTCCGGGCGCCAAAAACATTCAGTACTTC. Its protein product is CASQAGGSPGAKNIQYF. Full variable domain (missing parts from reference TRBV5-4 and TRBJ2-4): ETGVTQSPTHLIKTRGQQVTLRCSSQSGHNTVSWYQQALGQGPQFIFQYYREEENGRGNFPPRFSGLQFPNYSSELNVNALELDDSALYLCASQAGGSPGAKNIQYFGAGTRLSVL.

The V and J genes are TRBV29-1 and TRBJ2-3; D may be TRBD1 (5 bases). CDR3 size: 12 residues. Germline CDR1 SQVTM, CDR2 ANQGSEA. With 7 bases removed from V and 3 bases from J, the gap between germline ends came to 11 bases. The CDR3 bases are TGCAGCGCTATCCCAGGGACAGATACGCAGTATTTT. Encoded protein: CSAIPGTDTQYF.

This clone is labeled medium-sized. The rearrangement uses TRBV7-2 and TRBJ1-5; D ambiguous. Between the trimmed V and J ends, which lost 5 bases and 5 bases, there was a span of 10 bases. There are 13 residues in the CDR3. From germline, CDR1 is SGHTA and CDR2 FQGNSA. The CDR3 nucleotides read TGTGCCAGCAGCCGTTACACCTATCAGCCCCAGCATTTT. It encodes CASSRYTYQPQHF.

J is TRBJ2-2 and V is TRBV6-5, with D possibly being TRBD1 or TRBD2 (5 bases each). CDR1 is MNHEY and CDR2 is SVGAGI in the germline V gene. The CDR3 is made up of 13 amino acids. Trimming removed 8 bases at V and 4 bases at J, with 11 bases between. CDR3 nucleotides: TGTGCCAGCGCGATGAGGGGCACCGGGGAGCTGTTTTTT. Translation: CASAMRGTGELFF.

V gene TRBV6-1 combines with J gene TRBJ2-7, with D possibly matching TRBD1 (5 bases). This CDR3 has 15 residues. Trimming took 2 bases from V and 6 from J, leaving 17 bases between them. Per germline, CDR1 MNHNS and CDR2 SASEGT. CDR3 region: CASSEQGISPAEQYF. The DNA for the CDR3 is TGTGCCAGCAGTGAACAGGGAATATCTCCTGCCGAGCAGTACTTC.

The chain joins TRBV4-3 to TRBJ2-3; D gene ambiguous. Germline assignment: CDR1 LGHNA and CDR2 YSLEER. Trimming cost V 1 base and J 4 bases, with 6 bases left between them. The CDR3 extends over 13 amino acids. The CDR3 sequence: CASSQAGADTQYF. The CDR3 DNA is TGCGCCAGCAGCCAAGCGGGCGCAGATACGCAGTATTTT.

The J gene is TRBJ2-3, the V gene TRBV9, with TRBD2 matching over 12 bases. The CDR3 length is 16 residues. Germline V gene sequence: CDR1 SGDLS, CDR2 YYNGEE. The ends lost 0 bases at V and 5 bases at J; junction bases unmatched: 4. The CDR3 DNA is TGTGCCAGCAGCGTAGCTAGCGGGGGGGCCGTAGATACGCAGTATTTT. Protein product: CASSVASGGAVDTQYF.

The chain combines TRBV24-1 with TRBJ2-3, with D perhaps matching TRBD1 or TRBD2 (5 bases each). The CDR3 contains 14 residues. V dropped 8 bases and J dropped 2 bases, with 13 bases sitting between them. CDR1 is KGHDR, CDR2 SFDVKD, per germline. CDR3 protein: CATKRGPTTDTQYF. Written as DNA, the CDR3 is TGTGCCACCAAGAGGGGCCCTACCACAGATACGCAGTATTTT.

The chain links TRBV6-6 to TRBJ2-7, with D possibly TRBD2 on 5 matching bases. Germline values: CDR1 MNHNY, CDR2 SVGAGI (reference sequence). The CDR3 loop spans 12 amino acids. Trimming left V 8 bases short and J 0 bases short, with 8 bases between. CDR3 residues: CASSTSSYEQYF. As DNA, the CDR3 is TGTGCCAGCTCTACTAGCTCCTACGAGCAGTACTTC.

On this clone: One end of the junction fails to match germline, which may point to a read error. The chain employs TRBV7-7 and TRBJ2-1; 16 nucleotides line up with TRBD2. The CDR3 spans 18 residues. Germline loops: CDR1 SSHAT, CDR2 FNYEAQ (reference sequence). The CDR3 region has the DNA TGTGCTAGCAGCCTGGGACTAGCGGGAGGGGGCTCCTACAATGAGCAGTTCTTC. Translation: CASSLGLAGGGSYNEQFF.

This clone was picked up a small number of times. The same CDR3 can be traced to other DNA sequences in this sample. This rearrangement joins TRBV5-1 to TRBJ2-1; no reliable D call. Germline-derived CDR1 and CDR2 are SGHRS and YFSETQ. The germline V and J ends were trimmed by 0 bases and 5 bases, with 12 bases remaining between them. The CDR3 totals 15 residues. CDR3 nucleotide sequence: TGCGCCAGCAGCTTGGCCGAGGTGGCCGACAATGAGCAGTTCTTC. It translates to CASSLAEVADNEQFF.